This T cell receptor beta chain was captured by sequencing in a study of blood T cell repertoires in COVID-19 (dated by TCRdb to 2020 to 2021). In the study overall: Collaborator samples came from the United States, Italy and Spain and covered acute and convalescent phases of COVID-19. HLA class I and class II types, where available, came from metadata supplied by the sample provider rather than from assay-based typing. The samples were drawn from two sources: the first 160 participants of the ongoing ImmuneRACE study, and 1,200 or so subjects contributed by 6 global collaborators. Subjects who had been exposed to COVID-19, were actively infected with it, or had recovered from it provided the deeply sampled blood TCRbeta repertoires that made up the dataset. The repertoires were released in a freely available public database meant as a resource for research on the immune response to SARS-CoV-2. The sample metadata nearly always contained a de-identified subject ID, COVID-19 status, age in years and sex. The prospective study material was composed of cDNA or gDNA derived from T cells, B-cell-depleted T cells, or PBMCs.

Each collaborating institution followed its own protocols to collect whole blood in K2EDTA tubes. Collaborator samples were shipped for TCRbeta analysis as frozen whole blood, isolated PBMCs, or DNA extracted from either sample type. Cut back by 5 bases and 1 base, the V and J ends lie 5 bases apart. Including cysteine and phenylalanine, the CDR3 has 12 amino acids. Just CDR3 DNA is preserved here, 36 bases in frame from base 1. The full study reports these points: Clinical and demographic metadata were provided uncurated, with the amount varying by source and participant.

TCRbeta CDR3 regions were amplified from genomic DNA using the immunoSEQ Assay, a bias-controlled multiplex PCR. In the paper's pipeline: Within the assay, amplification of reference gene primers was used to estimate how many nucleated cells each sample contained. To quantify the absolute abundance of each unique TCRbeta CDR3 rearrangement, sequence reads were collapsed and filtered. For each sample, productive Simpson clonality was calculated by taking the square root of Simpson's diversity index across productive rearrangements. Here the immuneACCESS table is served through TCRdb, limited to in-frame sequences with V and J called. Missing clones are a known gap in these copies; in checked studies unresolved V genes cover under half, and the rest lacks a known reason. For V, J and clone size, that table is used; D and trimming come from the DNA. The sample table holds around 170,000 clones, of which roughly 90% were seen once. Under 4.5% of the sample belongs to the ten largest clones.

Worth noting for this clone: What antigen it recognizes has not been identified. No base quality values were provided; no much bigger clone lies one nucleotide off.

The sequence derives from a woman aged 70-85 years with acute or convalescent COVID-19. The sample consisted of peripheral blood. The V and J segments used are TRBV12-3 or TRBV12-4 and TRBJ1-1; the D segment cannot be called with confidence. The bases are TGTGCCAGCAGTGCAGGGAACACTGAAGCTTTCTTT. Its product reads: CASSAGNTEAFF.